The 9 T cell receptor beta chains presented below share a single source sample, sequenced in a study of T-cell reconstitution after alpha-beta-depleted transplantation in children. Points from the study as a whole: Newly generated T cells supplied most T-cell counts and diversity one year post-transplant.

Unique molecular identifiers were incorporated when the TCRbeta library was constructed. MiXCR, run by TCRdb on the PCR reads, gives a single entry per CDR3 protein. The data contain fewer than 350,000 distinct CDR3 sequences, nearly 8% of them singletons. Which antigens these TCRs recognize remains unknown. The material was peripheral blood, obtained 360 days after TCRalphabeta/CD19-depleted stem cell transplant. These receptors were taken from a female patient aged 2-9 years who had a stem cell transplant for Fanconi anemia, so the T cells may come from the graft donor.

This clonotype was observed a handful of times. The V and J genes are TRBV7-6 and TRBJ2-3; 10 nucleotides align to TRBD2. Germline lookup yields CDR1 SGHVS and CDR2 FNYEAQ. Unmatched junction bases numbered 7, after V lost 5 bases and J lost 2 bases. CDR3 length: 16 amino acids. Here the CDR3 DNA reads TGTGCCAGCAGCCAACTAGCGGGGACCCACACAGATACGCAGTATTTT. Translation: CASSQLAGTHTDTQYF. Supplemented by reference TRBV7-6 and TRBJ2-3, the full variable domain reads GAGVSQSPRYKVTKRGQDVALRCDPISGHVSLYWYRQALGQGPEFLTYFNYEAQQDKSGLPNDRFSAERPEGSISTLTIQRTEQRDSAMYRCASSQLAGTHTDTQYFGPGTRLTVL.

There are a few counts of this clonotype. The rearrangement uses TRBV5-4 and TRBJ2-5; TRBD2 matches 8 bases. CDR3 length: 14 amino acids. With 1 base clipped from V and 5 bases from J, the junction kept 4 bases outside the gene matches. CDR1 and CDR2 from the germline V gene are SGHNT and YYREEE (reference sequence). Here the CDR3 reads CASSLRGGLETQYF. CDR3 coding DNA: TGTGCCAGCAGCTTGCGGGGGGGCCTGGAGACCCAGTACTTC.

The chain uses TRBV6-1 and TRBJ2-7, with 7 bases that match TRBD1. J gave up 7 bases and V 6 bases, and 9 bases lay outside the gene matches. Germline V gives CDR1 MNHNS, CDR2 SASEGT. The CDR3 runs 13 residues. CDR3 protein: CASSADRVGEQYF. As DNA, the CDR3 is TGTGCCAGCAGCGCCGACAGGGTAGGGGAGCAGTACTTC.

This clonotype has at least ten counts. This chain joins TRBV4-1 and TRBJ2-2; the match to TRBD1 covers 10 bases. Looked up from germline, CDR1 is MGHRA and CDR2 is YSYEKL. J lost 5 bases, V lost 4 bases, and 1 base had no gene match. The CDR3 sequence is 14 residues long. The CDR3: CASSPGQGTGELFF. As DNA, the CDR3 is TGCGCCAGCAGCCCGGGACAGGGGACCGGGGAGCTGTTTTTT.

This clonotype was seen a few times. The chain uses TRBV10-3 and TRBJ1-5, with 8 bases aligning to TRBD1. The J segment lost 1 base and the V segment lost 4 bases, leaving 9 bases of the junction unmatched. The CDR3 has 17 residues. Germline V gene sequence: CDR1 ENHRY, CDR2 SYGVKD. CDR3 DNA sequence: TGTGCCATCAGTGGGGGGACAGGACTCGGAAGCAATCAGCCCCAGCATTTT. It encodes CAISGGTGLGSNQPQHF.

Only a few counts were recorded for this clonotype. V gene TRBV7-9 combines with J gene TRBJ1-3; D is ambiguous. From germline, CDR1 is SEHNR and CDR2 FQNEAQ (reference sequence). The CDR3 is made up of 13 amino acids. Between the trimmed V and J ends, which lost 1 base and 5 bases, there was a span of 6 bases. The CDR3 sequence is CASSLEPRNTIYF. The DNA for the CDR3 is TGTGCCAGCAGCTTAGAGCCCAGAAACACCATATATTTT.

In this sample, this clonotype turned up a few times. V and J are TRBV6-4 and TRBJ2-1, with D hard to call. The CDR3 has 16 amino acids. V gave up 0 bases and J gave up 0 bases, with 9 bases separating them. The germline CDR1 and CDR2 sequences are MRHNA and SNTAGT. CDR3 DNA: TGTGCCAGCAGTGACTCAGGGTCCCACTCCTACAATGAGCAGTTCTTC. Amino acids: CASSDSGSHSYNEQFF.

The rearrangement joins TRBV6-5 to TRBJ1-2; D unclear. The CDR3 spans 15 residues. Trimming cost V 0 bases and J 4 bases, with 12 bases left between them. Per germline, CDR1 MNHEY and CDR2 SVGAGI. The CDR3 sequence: CASSYSMNRAYGYTF. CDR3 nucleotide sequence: TGTGCCAGCAGTTACTCGATGAATAGGGCCTATGGCTACACCTTC.

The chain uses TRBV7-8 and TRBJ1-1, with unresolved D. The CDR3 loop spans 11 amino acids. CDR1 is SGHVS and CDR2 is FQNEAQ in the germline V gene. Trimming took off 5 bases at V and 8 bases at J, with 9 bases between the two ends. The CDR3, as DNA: TGTGCCAGCAGCCCCACCGTGGAAGCTTTCTTT. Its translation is CASSPTVEAFF.